Following are 32 T cell receptor beta chains from one sample sequenced in a study of metastatic and nonmetastatic thyroid tumors. TCRdb re-processed the PCR reads through MiXCR. Of about 40,000 clones detected, 9.5% to 12% appear once; the ten largest clones hold under 30%. Thyroid surgery had not been preceded by any treatment in any patient. The sequenced material came from blood. The receptors were gathered from a female donor with papillary thyroid cancer or a benign thyroid nodule (not recorded which). Some clones in this sample may be carry-over from other donors' samples.

This clone was seen at least ten times. The rearrangement links TRBV20-1 to TRBJ1-1, with D unresolved. V was cut by 3 bases and J by 1 base, with 6 bases left in between. This CDR3 contains 12 residues. The germline gives CDR1 DFQATT, CDR2 SNEGSKA (reference sequence). CDR3: CSASLSNTEAFF. CDR3 coding DNA: TGCAGTGCTAGCCTTTCGAACACTGAAGCTTTCTTT.

This clone was detected many times. V is TRBV5-4 and J is TRBJ2-3, with TRBD2 matching 7 bases. V was clipped by 4 bases and J by 7 bases; unmatched bases: 6. The CDR3 totals 13 residues. Germline-derived CDR1 and CDR2 are SGHNT and YYREEE (reference sequence). The chain's CDR3 is CASSPLGTNTQYF. CDR3 sequence (DNA): TGTGCCAGCAGCCCCCTGGGGACTAATACGCAGTATTTT.

This clone was counted a few times. With a much larger clone just one base away, this may be a read error. The chain uses TRBV6-6 and TRBJ1-1; 9 bases fit TRBD1. There are 16 residues in the CDR3. Germline values: CDR1 MNHNY, CDR2 SVGAGI (reference sequence). Trimming at V came to 2 bases and at J to 4 bases, leaving 8 bases not matched to a gene. This chain's CDR3 is CASSYPMGQGPTEAFF. CDR3 coding DNA: TGTGCCAGCAGTTACCCGATGGGACAGGGCCCCACTGAAGCTTTCTTT.

This clone was counted many times. The chain is built from TRBV5-5 and TRBJ1-6, with 7 bases aligning to TRBD1. Germline V CDR1 and CDR2: SGHKS, YYEKEE (reference sequence). V was pared by 0 bases and J by 1 base, with 4 bases of the junction left unmatched. The CDR3 runs 17 residues. The CDR3 spells CASSLEQGVSYNSPLHF. In nucleotides, the CDR3 is TGTGCCAGCAGCTTGGAGCAGGGGGTGTCCTATAATTCACCCCTCCACTTT.

At least ten counts were recorded for this clone. Here the CDR3 reads CASRGVGAKETQYF. Written as DNA, the CDR3 is TGTGCCAGCAGGGGAGTGGGAGCGAAAGAGACCCAGTACTTC. V and J are TRBV7-9 and TRBJ2-5; a weak D match, TRBD2 (5 bases). The CDR3 contains 14 residues. V dropped 6 bases and J dropped 3 bases, with 14 bases sitting between them. Germline CDR1 is SEHNR and CDR2 is FQNEAQ (reference sequence).

This clone was observed many times. The chain's CDR3 is CASSSSYRRRNTDTQYF. The CDR3 nucleotides read TGTGCCAGCAGCTCCTCTTATCGACGGAGGAACACAGATACGCAGTATTTT. V usage is TRBV5-6 and J usage is TRBJ2-3; D perhaps matches TRBD2 (5 bases). The CDR3 is made up of 17 amino acids. The germline gives CDR1 SGHDT, CDR2 YYEEEE. V was clipped by 3 bases and J by 2 bases, with 19 bases between them.

The sample holds many counts of this clone. The V gene is TRBV10-1, the J gene TRBJ2-7; the match to TRBD2 covers 9 bases. The J segment lost 2 bases and the V segment lost 4 bases, leaving 6 bases of the junction unmatched. CDR1 is WNHNN, CDR2 SYGVQD, per germline (reference sequence). This CDR3 has 15 residues. The CDR3 bases are TGCGCCAGCAGTGCCGATAGCGGGAGCACCTACGAGCAGTACTTC. Amino acids: CASSADSGSTYEQYF.

This clone has ten or more counts. The V and J genes are TRBV18 and TRBJ2-3, with 10 bases lining up with TRBD2. The CDR3 has 18 residues. The V segment lost 3 bases and the J segment 1 base; nucleotides outside the gene matches: 10. The germline V gene has CDR1 KGHSH and CDR2 LQKENI. The CDR3 spells CASSPRAGGLRGTDTQYF. CDR3 sequence (DNA): TGTGCCAGCTCACCTCGAGCGGGAGGGCTGAGAGGCACAGATACGCAGTATTTT.

This clone showed up many times. The CDR3 sequence: CASRRTGDEQFF. As DNA, the CDR3 is TGCGCCAGCAGGCGGACAGGAGATGAGCAGTTCTTC. V usage is TRBV5-1 and J usage is TRBJ2-1; the match to TRBD1 covers 7 bases. V was clipped by 5 bases and J by 8 bases; unmatched bases: 4. The CDR3 runs 12 residues. Germline lookup yields CDR1 SGHRS and CDR2 YFSETQ.

Many counts were recorded for this clone. The chain has TRBV24-1 and TRBJ1-1, with TRBD1 matching over 8 bases. The germline CDR1 and CDR2 sequences are KGHDR and SFDVKD. With V trimmed by 4 bases and J by 5 bases, 5 bases remained unmatched. The CDR3 is 14 amino acids. The chain's CDR3 is CATSDGQGVTEAFF. CDR3 sequence (DNA): TGTGCCACCAGTGACGGACAGGGAGTAACTGAAGCTTTCTTT.

This clone was counted many times. Other nucleotide sequences from this sample produce the same CDR3. The chain carries TRBV15 and TRBJ1-2, with unresolved D. V was shortened by 0 bases and J by 3 bases, with 2 bases between the two germline ends. The CDR3 loop spans 12 amino acids. Germline CDR1 and CDR2: LNHNV and YYDKDF (reference sequence). Here the CDR3 DNA reads TGTGCCACCAGCAGAGATGACTATGGCTACACCTTC. Translating gives CATSRDDYGYTF.

This clone has a count of ten or more. The rearrangement joins TRBV20-1 to TRBJ2-7; the match to TRBD2 covers 8 bases. V shed 7 bases and J 4 bases; nucleotides not matched to a gene: 9. CDR1 and CDR2 from the germline V gene are DFQATT and SNEGSKA (reference sequence). This CDR3 has 13 amino acids. The CDR3 reads CSGAGVSGYEQYF. The CDR3, as DNA: TGCAGTGGAGCGGGAGTGTCAGGGTACGAGCAGTACTTC.

This clone has at least ten counts. This chain links TRBV7-8 with TRBJ1-2; D possibly corresponds to TRBD1 (6 bases). The germline V gene has CDR1 SGHVS and CDR2 FQNEAQ. The V end was cut by 5 bases, the J end by 3 bases, with 13 bases between. This CDR3 has 14 amino acids. This chain's CDR3 is CASSPAGADYGYTF. CDR3 DNA: TGTGCCAGCAGCCCGGCAGGGGCCGACTATGGCTACACCTTC. The variable domain in full, completed from reference TRBV7-8 and TRBJ1-2, reads GAGVSQSPRYKVAKRGQDVALRCDPISGHVSLFWYQQALGQGPEFLTYFQNEAQLDKSGLPSDRFFAERPEGSVSTLKIQRTQQEDSAVYLCASSPAGADYGYTFGSGTRLTVV.

This clone was seen ten or more times. The chain is built from TRBV27 and TRBJ1-1, with TRBD1 matching over 10 bases. J was trimmed by 10 bases and V by 4 bases; bases with no gene match: 9. Germline V lookup: CDR1 MNHEY, CDR2 SMNVEV (reference sequence). This CDR3 spans 14 amino acids. The CDR3 spells CASSSLTGGLTAFF. In DNA, the CDR3 is TGTGCCAGCAGTTCCCTGACAGGGGGCCTGACAGCTTTCTTT.

This clone was counted at least ten times. The V call is TRBV7-6, the J call TRBJ2-1; D is perhaps TRBD2 (6 bases). CDR3 length: 13 residues. Germline V gives CDR1 SGHVS, CDR2 FNYEAQ. Trimming pared 5 bases from V and 9 bases from J, leaving 14 bases between. The CDR3 DNA reads as TGTGCCAGCAGCCAGGGCGGGACCAGTGAGCAGTTCTTC. This sequence encodes CASSQGGTSEQFF. Combining the CDR3 with reference TRBV7-6 and TRBJ2-1 gives the whole variable domain GAGVSQSPRYKVTKRGQDVALRCDPISGHVSLYWYRQALGQGPEFLTYFNYEAQQDKSGLPNDRFSAERPEGSISTLTIQRTEQRDSAMYRCASSQGGTSEQFFGPGTRLTVL.

This clone showed up many times. The rearrangement links TRBV4-2 to TRBJ2-1, with TRBD2 matching 10 bases. J was trimmed by 4 bases and V by 2 bases; bases with no gene match: 5. The germline gives CDR1 LGHNA, CDR2 YNFKEQ. This CDR3 spans 16 amino acids. CDR3: CASSQLAGGQYNEQFF. DNA for the CDR3: TGTGCCAGCAGCCAATTAGCGGGGGGCCAATACAATGAGCAGTTCTTC.

This clone came up many times. The V call is TRBV9, the J call TRBJ2-1; 10 nucleotides agree with TRBD2. J was trimmed by 6 bases and V by 1 base; bases with no gene match: 4. The CDR3 length is 15 residues. CDR1 is SGDLS, CDR2 YYNGEE, per germline. CDR3 DNA: TGTGCCAGCAGCGTATCCCTAGCGGGAGTCAATGAGCAGTTCTTC. Protein: CASSVSLAGVNEQFF.

This clone was found many times. This chain connects TRBV18 to TRBJ2-3, with a tentative D call TRBD2 (5 bases). Trimming took off 5 bases at V and 3 bases at J, with 18 bases between the two ends. Germline CDR1 reads KGHSH; CDR2 reads LQKENI. The CDR3 has 16 residues. CDR3 in DNA: TGTGCCAGCTCAGCCACGAGAGAGCGGTGGACAGATACGCAGTATTTT. It codes for CASSATRERWTDTQYF.

At least ten counts were recorded for this clone. The chain recombines TRBV5-1 with TRBJ2-5; either TRBD1 or TRBD2 may fit D (5 bases each). V was shortened by 1 base and J by 3 bases, with 13 bases between the two germline ends. The CDR3 runs 15 residues. Germline CDR1 reads SGHRS; CDR2 reads YFSETQ. The DNA of the CDR3 is TGCGCCAGCAGCTTGCAGGGTAGAGCGGAAGAGACCCAGTACTTC. Protein product: CASSLQGRAEETQYF.

This clone was detected a few times. The chain employs TRBV19 and TRBJ2-5; D gene ambiguous. Germline values: CDR1 LNHDA, CDR2 SQIVND (reference sequence). The CDR3 sequence is 15 residues long. The V end was cut by 0 bases, the J end by 5 bases, with 13 bases between. The CDR3 nucleotides are TGTGCCAGTAGTATAGATCTGTTCAGGCGGGAGACCCAGTACTTC. Its protein product is CASSIDLFRRETQYF. Using reference TRBV19 and TRBJ2-5 for the parts outside the CDR3, the full variable domain is DGGITQSPKYLFRKEGQNVTLSCEQNLNHDAMYWYRQDPGQGLRLIYYSQIVNDFQKGDIAEGYSVSREKKESFPLTVTSAQKNPTAFYLCASSIDLFRRETQYFGPGTRLLVL.

This clone was seen ten or more times. This chain links TRBV9 with TRBJ1-2; D unclear. The CDR3 is 14 amino acids. The germline CDR1 and CDR2 sequences are SGDLS and YYNGEE. The V gene lost 1 base and the J gene lost 4 bases, with 11 bases spanning the gap. CDR3 sequence: CASSVPGQTYGYTF. In DNA form, the CDR3 reads TGTGCCAGCAGCGTACCCGGGCAGACCTATGGCTACACCTTC.

This clone was recorded a few times. A read error may be the cause here, since a much bigger clone is one base away. V and J are TRBV27 and TRBJ2-2; D may be TRBD1 (6 bases). There are 13 residues in the CDR3. CDR1 is MNHEY, CDR2 SMNVEV, per germline (reference sequence). V was clipped by 8 bases and J by 6 bases, with 13 bases between them. CDR3 region: CASAWGLAGELFF. The CDR3 nucleotides read TGTGCCAGCGCCTGGGGGCTGGCCGGGGAGCTGTTTTTT.

The V gene is TRBV18, the J gene TRBJ2-7; D unclear. This CDR3 is 13 amino acids long. V gave up 1 base and J gave up 1 base, with 5 bases separating them. Germline assignment: CDR1 KGHSH and CDR2 LQKENI. The CDR3 reads CASSPRVSYEQYF. The CDR3 region has the DNA TGTGCCAGCTCACCACGGGTTTCCTACGAGCAGTACTTC. The full variable domain, completed using reference TRBV18 and TRBJ2-7, is NAGVMQNPRHLVRRRGQEARLRCSPMKGHSHVYWYRQLPEEGLKFMVYLQKENIIDESGMPKERFSAEFPKEGPSILRIQQVVRGDSAAYFCASSPRVSYEQYFGPGTRLTVT.

This clone was observed at least ten times. This chain joins TRBV2 and TRBJ1-1; D is perhaps TRBD1 (5 bases). Trimming left V 0 bases short and J 0 bases short, with 11 bases between. Germline V gene sequence: CDR1 SNHLY, CDR2 FYNNEI. The length of the CDR3 is 16 residues. In nucleotides, the CDR3 is TGTGCCAGCAGTGAAGCGCGGGGCAGTATGAACACTGAAGCTTTCTTT. Translating gives CASSEARGSMNTEAFF.

Regarding this clone: The junction differs from germline at one of its ends, possibly a read error. The chain carries TRBV6-1 and TRBJ1-6; D not certain. Per the germline V gene, CDR1 is MNHNS and CDR2 is SASEGT. The CDR3 runs to 12 residues. The CDR3: CASKATTSPVHF. The CDR3 DNA sequence: TGTGCCAGCAAGGCCACTACTTCACCCGTCCACTTT.

This clone was recorded many times. This chain connects TRBV14 to TRBJ2-7, with D maybe TRBD2 (5 bases). The CDR3 loop spans 15 amino acids. V lost 6 bases and J 0 bases, leaving 15 bases between the germline ends. CDR1 and CDR2 (germline): SGHDN, FVKESK. DNA of the CDR3: TGTGCCAGCAGACCTCTGGGGAGTCCCTCCTACGAGCAGTACTTC. It is translated as CASRPLGSPSYEQYF.

This clone was seen many times. The CDR3 sequence is CASSQVAGYEQYF. The CDR3 nucleotides are TGTGCCAGCAGCCAAGTAGCGGGCTACGAGCAGTACTTC. The gene calls are TRBV3-1 and TRBJ2-7; 7 bases agree with TRBD2. The germline CDR1 and CDR2 sequences are LGHDT and YNNKEL (reference sequence). The CDR3 spans 13 residues. Unmatched junction bases numbered 0, after V lost 1 base and J lost 3 bases.

The chain couples TRBV19 to TRBJ2-7, with D perhaps TRBD1 (6 bases). This CDR3 contains 14 residues. Trimming removed 6 bases at V and 0 bases at J, with 12 bases between. CDR1 is LNHDA and CDR2 is SQIVND in the germline V gene (reference sequence). This CDR3 reads CASRTGTSSYEQYF. In DNA, the CDR3 is TGTGCCAGTAGAACCGGGACAAGCTCCTACGAGCAGTACTTC. The whole variable domain, remainder taken from reference TRBV19 and TRBJ2-7, is DGGITQSPKYLFRKEGQNVTLSCEQNLNHDAMYWYRQDPGQGLRLIYYSQIVNDFQKGDIAEGYSVSREKKESFPLTVTSAQKNPTAFYLCASRTGTSSYEQYFGPGTRLTVT.

This rearrangement joins TRBV5-1 to TRBJ2-7; no reliable D call. The CDR3 contains 15 residues. CDR1 and CDR2 (germline): SGHRS, YFSETQ. Trimming pared 2 bases from V and 5 bases from J, leaving 17 bases between. CDR3 in amino acids: CASSFRWYSRDEQYF. In DNA form, the CDR3 reads TGCGCCAGCAGCTTTCGATGGTACAGTAGGGACGAGCAGTACTTC.

This clone has ten or more counts. This chain joins TRBV12-3 or TRBV12-4 and TRBJ1-1; perhaps TRBD1 as D (5 bases). The CDR3 consists of 14 residues. V was clipped by 3 bases and J by 4 bases, with 12 bases between them. The DNA for the CDR3 is TGTGCCAGCAGTTTTGGGGTGGGGGGCACTGAAGCTTTCTTT. It yields the protein CASSFGVGGTEAFF.

This clone was counted at least ten times. This sequence joins TRBV20-1 and TRBJ1-5, with D uncertain. Looked up from germline, CDR1 is DFQATT and CDR2 is SNEGSKA (reference sequence). V was trimmed by 5 bases and J by 4 bases, leaving 9 bases between them. This CDR3 region has 12 residues. CDR3 region: CSARSQNQPQHF. CDR3 nucleotides: TGCAGTGCTCGAAGTCAAAATCAGCCCCAGCATTTT.

This clone was counted ten times or more. The chain has TRBV7-8 and TRBJ1-1; possibly TRBD1 for D (5 bases). CDR1 SGHVS and CDR2 FQNEAQ come from the germline V gene. The V end was cut by 3 bases, the J end by 6 bases, with 11 bases between. This CDR3 has 13 amino acids. The CDR3 nucleotides are TGTGCCAGCAGCTTCAGGGAAGGGGCTGAAGCTTTCTTT. Its translation: CASSFREGAEAFF.